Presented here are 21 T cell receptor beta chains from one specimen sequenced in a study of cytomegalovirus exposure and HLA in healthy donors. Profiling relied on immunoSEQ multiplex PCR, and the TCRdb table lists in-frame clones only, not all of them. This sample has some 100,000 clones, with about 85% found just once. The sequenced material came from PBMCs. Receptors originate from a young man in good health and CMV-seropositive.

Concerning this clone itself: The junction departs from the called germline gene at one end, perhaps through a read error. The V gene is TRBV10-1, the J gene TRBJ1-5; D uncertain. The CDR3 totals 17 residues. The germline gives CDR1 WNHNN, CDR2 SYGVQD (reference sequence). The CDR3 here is CASIEDPAEPSNQPQHF. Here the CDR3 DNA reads TGCGCCAGCATTGAGGACCCCGCGGAACCTAGCAATCAGCCCCAGCATTTT.

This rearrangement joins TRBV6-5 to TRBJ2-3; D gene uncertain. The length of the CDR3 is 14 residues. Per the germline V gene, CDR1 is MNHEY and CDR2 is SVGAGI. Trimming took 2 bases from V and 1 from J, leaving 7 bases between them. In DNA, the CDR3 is TGTGCCAGCAGTTACGGCCAACGCACAGATACGCAGTATTTT. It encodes CASSYGQRTDTQYF.

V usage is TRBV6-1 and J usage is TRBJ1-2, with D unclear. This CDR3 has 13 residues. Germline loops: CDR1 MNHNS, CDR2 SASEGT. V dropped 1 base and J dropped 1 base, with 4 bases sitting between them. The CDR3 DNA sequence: TGTGCCAGCAGTGAAGGAGGTAACTATGGCTACACCTTC. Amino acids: CASSEGGNYGYTF.

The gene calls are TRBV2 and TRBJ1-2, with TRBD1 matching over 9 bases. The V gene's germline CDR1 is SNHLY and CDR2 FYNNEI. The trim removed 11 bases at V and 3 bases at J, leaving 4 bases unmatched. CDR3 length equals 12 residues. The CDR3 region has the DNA TGTGCCGGCCGGGACAGGGACTATGGCTACACCTTC. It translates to CAGRDRDYGYTF.

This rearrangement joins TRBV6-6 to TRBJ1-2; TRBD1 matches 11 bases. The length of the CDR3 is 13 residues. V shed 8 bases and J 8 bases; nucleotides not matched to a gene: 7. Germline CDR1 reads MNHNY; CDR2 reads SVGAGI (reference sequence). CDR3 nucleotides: TGTGCCAGCCGGACAGGGGGCCTAGAGGGCTACACCTTC. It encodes CASRTGGLEGYTF.

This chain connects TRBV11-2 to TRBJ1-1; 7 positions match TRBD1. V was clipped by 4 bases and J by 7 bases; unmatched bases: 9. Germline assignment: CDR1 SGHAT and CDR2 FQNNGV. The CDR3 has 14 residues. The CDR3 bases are TGTGCCAGCAGCTCGGGACAGCCCTCTGGTGAAGCTTTCTTT. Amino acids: CASSSGQPSGEAFF.

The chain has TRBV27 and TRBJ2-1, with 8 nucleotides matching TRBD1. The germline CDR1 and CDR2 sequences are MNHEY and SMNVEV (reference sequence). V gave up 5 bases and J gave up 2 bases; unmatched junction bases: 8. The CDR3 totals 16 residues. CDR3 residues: CASSQSTGDAYNEQFF. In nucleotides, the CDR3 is TGTGCCAGCAGTCAGTCGACAGGGGACGCCTACAATGAGCAGTTCTTC.

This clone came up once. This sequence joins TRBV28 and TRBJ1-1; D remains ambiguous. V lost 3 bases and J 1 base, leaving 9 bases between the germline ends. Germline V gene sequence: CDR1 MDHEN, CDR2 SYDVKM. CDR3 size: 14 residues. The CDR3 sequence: CASSFGLTNTEAFF. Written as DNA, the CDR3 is TGTGCCAGCAGTTTCGGACTCACGAACACTGAAGCTTTCTTT.

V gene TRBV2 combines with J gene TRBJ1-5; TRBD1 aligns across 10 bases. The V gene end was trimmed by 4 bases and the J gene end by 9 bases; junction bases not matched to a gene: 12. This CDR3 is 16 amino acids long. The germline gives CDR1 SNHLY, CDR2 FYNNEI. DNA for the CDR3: TGTGCCAGCAGTGCCAGACGATTGACAGGGGGCACGCCCCAGCATTTT. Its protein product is CASSARRLTGGTPQHF. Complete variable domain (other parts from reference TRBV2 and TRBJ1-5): EPEVTQTPSHQVTQMGQEVILRCVPISNHLYFYWYRQILGQKVEFLVSFYNNEISEKSEIFDDQFSVERPDGSNFTLKIRSTKLEDSAMYFCASSARRLTGGTPQHFGDGTRLSIL.

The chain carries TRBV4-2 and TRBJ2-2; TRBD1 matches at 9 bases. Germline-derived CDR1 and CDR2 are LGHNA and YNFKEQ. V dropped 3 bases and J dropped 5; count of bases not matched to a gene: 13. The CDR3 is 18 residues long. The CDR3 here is CASSHRNGRTGETGELFF. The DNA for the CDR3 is TGTGCCAGCAGCCATAGGAATGGGAGGACAGGGGAGACCGGGGAGCTGTTTTTT.

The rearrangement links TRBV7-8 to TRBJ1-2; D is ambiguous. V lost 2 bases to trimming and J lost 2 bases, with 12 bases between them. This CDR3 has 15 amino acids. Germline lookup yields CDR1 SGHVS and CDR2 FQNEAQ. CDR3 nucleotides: TGTGCCAGCAGCTTAAGTGGCAGGAACAACTATGGCTACACCTTC. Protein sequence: CASSLSGRNNYGYTF.

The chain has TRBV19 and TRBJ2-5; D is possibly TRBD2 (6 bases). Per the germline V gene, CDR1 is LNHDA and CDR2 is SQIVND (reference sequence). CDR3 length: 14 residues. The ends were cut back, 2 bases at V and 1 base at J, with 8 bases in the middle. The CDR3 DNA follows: TGTGCCAGTAGTATAACGGGGGTCCAAGAGACCCAGTACTTC. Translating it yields CASSITGVQETQYF.

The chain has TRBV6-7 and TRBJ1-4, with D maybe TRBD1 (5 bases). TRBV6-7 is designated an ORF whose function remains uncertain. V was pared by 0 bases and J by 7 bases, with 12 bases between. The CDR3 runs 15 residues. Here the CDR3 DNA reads TGTGCCAGCAGTTACTCTGTAGGGGAGGGTGAAAAACTGTTTTTT. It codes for CASSYSVGEGEKLFF.

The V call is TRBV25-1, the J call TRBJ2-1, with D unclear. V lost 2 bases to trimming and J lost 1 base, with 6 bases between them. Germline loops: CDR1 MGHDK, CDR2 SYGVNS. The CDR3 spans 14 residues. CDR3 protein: CASSEDTSYNEQFF. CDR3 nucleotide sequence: TGTGCCAGCAGTGAAGATACTTCCTACAATGAGCAGTTCTTC.

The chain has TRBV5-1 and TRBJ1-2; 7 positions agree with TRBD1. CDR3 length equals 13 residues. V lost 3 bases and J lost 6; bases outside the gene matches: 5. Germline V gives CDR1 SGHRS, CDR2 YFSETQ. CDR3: CASSSTGADGYTF. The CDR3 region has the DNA TGCGCCAGCAGCTCAACAGGGGCGGATGGCTACACCTTC.

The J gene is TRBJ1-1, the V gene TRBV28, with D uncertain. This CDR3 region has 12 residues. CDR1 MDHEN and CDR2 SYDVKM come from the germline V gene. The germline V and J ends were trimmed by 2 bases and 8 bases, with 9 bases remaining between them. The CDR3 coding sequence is TGTGCCAGCAGTTTAGCCGGGGTAGAAGCTTTCTTT. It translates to CASSLAGVEAFF.

The CDR3 nucleotides are TGTGCCAGCAGGGAGCCCAGGGGGAACACTGAAGCTTTCTTT. Amino acids: CASREPRGNTEAFF. This chain joins TRBV2 and TRBJ1-1; D possibly corresponds to TRBD1 (6 bases). V lost 6 bases, J lost 1 base, and 12 bases lay in between. CDR1 and CDR2 from the germline V gene are SNHLY and FYNNEI. This CDR3 is 14 amino acids long.

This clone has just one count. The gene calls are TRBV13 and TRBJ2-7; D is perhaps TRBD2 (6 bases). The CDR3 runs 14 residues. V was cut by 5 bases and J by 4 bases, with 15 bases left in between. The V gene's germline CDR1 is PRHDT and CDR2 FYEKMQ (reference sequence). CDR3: CASSQGRRVYEQYF. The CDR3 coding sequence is TGTGCCAGCAGCCAGGGACGGAGGGTATACGAGCAGTACTTC.

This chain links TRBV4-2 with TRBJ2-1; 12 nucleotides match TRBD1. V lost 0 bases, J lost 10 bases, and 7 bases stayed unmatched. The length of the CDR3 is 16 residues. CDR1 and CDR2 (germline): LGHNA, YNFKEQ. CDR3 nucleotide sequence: TGTGCCAGCAGCCAAGAGGTGGGACAGGGGGCTGGAGAGCAGTTCTTC. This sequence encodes CASSQEVGQGAGEQFF.

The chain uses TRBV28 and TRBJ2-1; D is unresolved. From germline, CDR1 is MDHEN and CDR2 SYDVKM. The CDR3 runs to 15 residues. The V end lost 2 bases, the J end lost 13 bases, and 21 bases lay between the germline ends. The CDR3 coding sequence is TGTGCCAGCAGTTTAAGATGGGCTCGCACCTTCTCCCAGTTCTTC. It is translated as CASSLRWARTFSQFF.

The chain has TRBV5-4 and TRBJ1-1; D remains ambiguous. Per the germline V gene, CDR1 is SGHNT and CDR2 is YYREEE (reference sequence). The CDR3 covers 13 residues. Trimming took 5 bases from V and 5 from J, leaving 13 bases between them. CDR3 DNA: TGTGCCAGCAGACAGTCGATTAGGACTGAAGCTTTCTTT. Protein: CASRQSIRTEAFF.